This passage covers 20 T cell receptor beta chains from one sample sequenced in a study of T cells in localized non-small cell lung cancer. Some clones are missing from TCRdb's copy, which holds only in-frame ones; the method was immunoSEQ multiplex PCR. This table has around 33,000 clones, around 88% appearing once. The source material was peripheral blood, sampled before any cancer treatment. The receptor source for this set is a woman aged 35 to 75 with stage I lung adenocarcinoma.

The V and J genes are TRBV28 and TRBJ1-2; TRBD1 aligns across 7 bases. J gave up 8 bases and V 5 bases, and 11 bases lay outside the gene matches. The CDR3 is 14 residues long. Per germline, CDR1 MDHEN and CDR2 SYDVKM. The CDR3 sequence: CASSTTGQRDGYTF. CDR3 coding DNA: TGTGCCAGCAGTACTACGGGACAGAGAGACGGCTACACCTTC.

The V call is TRBV10-3, the J call TRBJ1-5; 7 bases are a match to TRBD1. The CDR3 is 17 residues long. Germline loops: CDR1 ENHRY, CDR2 SYGVKD. V was pared by 0 bases and J by 0 bases, with 5 bases of the junction left unmatched. CDR3 DNA sequence: TGTGCCATCAGTGAGTCAGGGACAGAATATAGCAATCAGCCCCAGCATTTT. Protein sequence: CAISESGTEYSNQPQHF.

The CDR3: CASSLAISGGANEQFF. CDR3 nucleotide sequence: TGCGCCAGCAGCTTGGCCATCAGCGGGGGGGCTAACGAGCAGTTCTTC. This chain connects TRBV5-1 to TRBJ2-1; 10 positions match TRBD2. Trimming cost V 0 bases and J 10 bases; bases outside gene matches: 10. The CDR3 loop spans 16 amino acids. Germline lookup yields CDR1 SGHRS and CDR2 YFSETQ. Full variable domain (missing parts from reference TRBV5-1 and TRBJ2-1): KAGVTQTPRYLIKTRGQQVTLSCSPISGHRSVSWYQQTPGQGLQFLFEYFSETQRNKGNFPGRFSGRQFSNSRSEMNVSTLELGDSALYLCASSLAISGGANEQFFGPGTRLTVL.

V usage is TRBV18 and J usage is TRBJ2-5, with D perhaps matching TRBD1 (7 bases). Trimming shortened V by 4 bases and J by 3 bases, and 12 bases separated the two germline ends. Per the germline V gene, CDR1 is KGHSH and CDR2 is LQKENI. The CDR3 has 14 residues. The CDR3 is CASSRRGTEETQYF. The CDR3 DNA sequence: TGTGCCAGCTCACGACGCGGGACAGAAGAGACCCAGTACTTC.

This clone has just one count. The chain links TRBV2 to TRBJ1-2; D uncertain. Germline values: CDR1 SNHLY, CDR2 FYNNEI. V lost 4 bases and J 4 bases, leaving 13 bases between the germline ends. This CDR3 is 14 amino acids long. CDR3 nucleotide sequence: TGTGCCAGCAGTGGACTACAGACGCCCTATGGCTACACCTTC. Its translation is CASSGLQTPYGYTF.

V is TRBV6-5 and J is TRBJ1-6; 8 nucleotides match TRBD1. Germline V gene sequence: CDR1 MNHEY, CDR2 SVGAGI. The CDR3 spans 16 residues. V lost 0 bases, J lost 5 bases, and 3 bases stayed unmatched. This CDR3 reads CASSYSVTGDNSPLHF. The CDR3 bases are TGTGCCAGCAGTTACTCAGTGACAGGGGATAATTCACCCCTCCACTTT.

The chain carries TRBV2 and TRBJ2-1; no definite D call. Per the germline V gene, CDR1 is SNHLY and CDR2 is FYNNEI. Trimming left V 4 bases short and J 9 bases short, with 13 bases between. CDR3 size: 13 residues. The CDR3 spells CASSGISSFEQFF. In DNA form, the CDR3 reads TGTGCCAGCAGTGGGATCTCTTCATTTGAGCAGTTCTTC.

This chain uses TRBV11-3 with TRBJ2-2; D remains unclear. Germline loops: CDR1 SGHNT, CDR2 YENEEA. The V gene lost 2 bases and the J gene lost 7 bases, with 5 bases spanning the gap. There are 12 residues in the CDR3. CDR3 nucleotides: TGTGCCAGCAGCTTAAGAAGCGGGGAGCTGTTTTTT. Amino acids: CASSLRSGELFF.

The sample holds one count of this clone. This chain connects TRBV28 to TRBJ2-6; no clear D. The CDR3 runs to 13 residues. The V end was cut by 5 bases, the J end by 2 bases, with 4 bases between. In germline, CDR1 is MDHEN, CDR2 SYDVKM. The CDR3 loop reads CASSRAGANVLTF. DNA for the CDR3: TGTGCCAGCAGTCGGGCTGGGGCCAACGTCCTGACTTTC.

This clone has a single count. The chain couples TRBV7-8 to TRBJ2-3, with 7 positions matching TRBD2. With V trimmed by 1 base and J by 6 bases, 13 bases remained unmatched. The CDR3 covers 17 residues. Per germline, CDR1 SGHVS and CDR2 FQNEAQ. The DNA of the CDR3 is TGTGCCAGCAGCTTAGATTTCGGTTCGGCGGGGGAGGATACGCAGTATTTT. It encodes CASSLDFGSAGEDTQYF. Supplemented by reference TRBV7-8 and TRBJ2-3, the full variable domain reads GAGVSQSPRYKVAKRGQDVALRCDPISGHVSLFWYQQALGQGPEFLTYFQNEAQLDKSGLPSDRFFAERPEGSVSTLKIQRTQQEDSAVYLCASSLDFGSAGEDTQYFGPGTRLTVL.

The chain couples TRBV11-2 to TRBJ2-7, with D possibly being TRBD1 (5 bases). With 2 bases removed from V and 4 bases from J, the gap between germline ends came to 12 bases. There are 14 residues in the CDR3. Germline values: CDR1 SGHAT, CDR2 FQNNGV. The CDR3 loop reads CASSLQGFIYEQYF. CDR3 nucleotides: TGTGCCAGCAGCTTACAGGGTTTCATATACGAGCAGTACTTC. Supplemented by reference TRBV11-2 and TRBJ2-7, the full variable domain reads EAGVAQSPRYKIIEKRQSVAFWCNPISGHATLYWYQQILGQGPKLLIQFQNNGVVDDSQLPKDRFSAERLKGVDSTLKIQPAKLEDSAVYLCASSLQGFIYEQYFGPGTRLTVT.

As for this clone: The same CDR3 arises from other DNA sequences in this sample as well. This chain connects TRBV18 to TRBJ2-3; 7 bases align to TRBD1. Per germline, CDR1 KGHSH and CDR2 LQKENI. Trimming removed 3 bases from V and 0 bases from J; junction bases left unmatched: 3. This CDR3 region has 15 residues. CDR3 nucleotides: TGTGCCAGCTCACCCGGGACAGTCAGCACAGATACGCAGTATTTT. Its protein product is CASSPGTVSTDTQYF.

This chain uses TRBV5-5 with TRBJ1-4; TRBD1 agrees at 12 bases. CDR1 and CDR2 from the germline V gene are SGHKS and YYEKEE (reference sequence). This CDR3 is 16 amino acids long. The trim removed 0 bases at V and 10 bases at J, leaving 7 bases unmatched. CDR3 coding DNA: TGTGCCAGCAGCTTGGGTCCCCGGGACAGGGGGCGAAAACTGTTTTTT. Translated, it gives CASSLGPRDRGRKLFF. The full variable domain, completed using reference TRBV5-5 and TRBJ1-4, is DAGVTQSPTHLIKTRGQQVTLRCSPISGHKSVSWYQQVLGQGPQFIFQYYEKEERGRGNFPDRFSARQFPNYSSELNVNALLLGDSALYLCASSLGPRDRGRKLFFGSGTQLSVL.

The V gene is TRBV5-4, the J gene TRBJ1-1; 8 nucleotides agree with TRBD1. In germline, CDR1 is SGHNT, CDR2 YYREEE (reference sequence). The ends lost 1 base at V and 5 bases at J; junction bases unmatched: 4. The CDR3 is 14 amino acids. The CDR3 reads CASSLRTGRTEAFF. The CDR3 nucleotides read TGTGCCAGCAGCTTGCGGACAGGGCGGACTGAAGCTTTCTTT.

The V call is TRBV28, the J call TRBJ1-2, with no clear D. Germline loops: CDR1 MDHEN, CDR2 SYDVKM. The CDR3 has 11 residues. The ends were cut back, 9 bases at V and 5 bases at J, with 10 bases in the middle. The CDR3 sequence: CASETIYGYTF. The CDR3 DNA reads as TGTGCCAGTGAAACCATATATGGCTACACCTTC.

The V call is TRBV7-9, the J call TRBJ2-7, with 7 bases matching TRBD1. This CDR3 spans 13 amino acids. Germline CDR1 SEHNR, CDR2 FQNEAQ (reference sequence). J was trimmed by 6 bases and V by 1 base; bases with no gene match: 3. CDR3 nucleotides: TGTGCCAGCAGCTTAGGGACAGGTTCCGAGCAGTACTTC. Protein: CASSLGTGSEQYF.

This chain uses TRBV29-1 with TRBJ2-1, with TRBD1 as a possible D gene (5 bases). Trimming removed 2 bases at V and 2 bases at J, with 10 bases between. Germline-derived CDR1 and CDR2 are SQVTM and ANQGSEA. The CDR3 runs to 14 residues. As DNA, the CDR3 is TGCAGCGTTGAAAGGGGAAAGGCCTACAATGAGCAGTTCTTC. Protein sequence: CSVERGKAYNEQFF.

J is TRBJ1-1 and V is TRBV28; no definite D call. The germline gives CDR1 MDHEN, CDR2 SYDVKM. The V and J ends lost 6 bases and 6 bases respectively, with 11 bases between them. The CDR3 loop spans 12 amino acids. CDR3 in DNA: TGTGCCAGCAGCCGCCCGAGATCTGAAGCTTTCTTT. The encoded protein is CASSRPRSEAFF.

This clone has a single count. The chain carries TRBV4-3 and TRBJ2-3; perhaps D is TRBD1 or TRBD2 (5 bases each). The CDR3 runs 18 residues. Germline lookup yields CDR1 LGHNA and CDR2 YSLEER. V was shortened by 0 bases and J by 2 bases, with 18 bases between the two germline ends. The CDR3 region has the DNA TGCGCCAGCAGCCAAGATCCTCCGGGGCTCGAATACACAGATACGCAGTATTTT. This codes for CASSQDPPGLEYTDTQYF.

This clone was picked up one time. The V call is TRBV7-9, the J call TRBJ1-2; D perhaps matches TRBD1 (6 bases). The length of the CDR3 is 14 residues. Looked up from germline, CDR1 is SEHNR and CDR2 is FQNEAQ (reference sequence). The germline V and J ends were trimmed by 3 bases and 10 bases, with 18 bases remaining between them. In DNA form, the CDR3 reads TGTGCCAGCAGCTTTATCCAGGTGGAGGGGGTCTACACCTTC. Its protein is CASSFIQVEGVYTF. Looking up the rest from reference TRBV7-9 and TRBJ1-2 gives the full variable domain: DTGVSQNPRHKITKRGQNVTFRCDPISEHNRLYWYRQTLGQGPEFLTYFQNEAQLEKSRLLSDRFSAERPKGSFSTLEIQRTEQGDSAMYLCASSFIQVEGVYTFGSGTRLTVV.